Listed below are T cell receptor beta chains from one sample, sequenced in a study of T cell repertoires in cytomegalovirus infection. TCRdb used MiXCR to reprocess the reads, holding one entry per CDR3 protein. The sample contains around 120,000 distinct CDR3 sequences, approximately 9.2% of which appear only once. The material sequenced was PBMCs. These receptors all come from a human donor in good health (CMV status not recorded). Some clones in this sample may be carry-over from other donors' samples. Each CDR3 is given with its conserved first and last residue. The size of a clone is reported for some rows only, either as once, few or many, or as a class for expanded clones.

v_call clone_size cdr3_aa
TRBV12-3/TRBV12-4 many CASSPPSVEAFF
TRBV2 many CASSGMGAWYGYTF
TRBV20-1 . CSAREEGYKQYF
TRBV20-1 few CSARGTSGGLETQYF
TRBV7-6 many CASSPSLAGGTQYF
TRBV12-3/TRBV12-4 . CASSSLQGQFF
TRBV7-6 many CASSLALAEPTDTQYF
TRBV20-1 . CSAGGRMEYNEQFF
TRBV5-1 many CASSSPVGDSNYGYTF
TRBV6-2/TRBV6-3 many CASSYPLAGGSYNEQFF
TRBV27 few CASSSQEGRLLYGYTF
TRBV7-2 many CASSSPGLLSGNTIYF
TRBV12-3/TRBV12-4 many CASSLGLTGELFF
TRBV7-8 many CASSLRGQGSYEQYF
TRBV6-4 few CASSKEPTPNTEAFF
TRBV6-1 many CASSAQQVSRYEQYF
TRBV5-1 . CASRVDTGELFF
TRBV7-2 many CASRLGGTTQYF
TRBV12-3/TRBV12-4 many CASSKEIRQAPRSSGNTIYF
TRBV28 . CASSHRINSPNTEAFF
TRBV7-9 many CASSPLTGFRDTEAFF
TRBV6-6 many CASLDRENTEAFF
TRBV7-2 many CASRLNTGGVNQPQHF
TRBV2 few CASSEAIGATGELFF
TRBV5-3 . CASSLGPGVGQPQHF